The following is a T cell receptor beta chain sequence with its context. What it binds is unknown. The assay was immunoSEQ multiplex PCR, and TCRdb's table has in-frame clones only and misses some. The table records some 64,000 clones, about 90% of them present only once. This sample stems from a study of T cell responses to AZD1222 COVID-19 vaccine. Study-level background: Second-dose intervals of approximately 4 or approximately 12 weeks were pooled.

Findings and limits, study-wide: Within unmutated variant regions lay the reported targets of nearly half of spike-specific TCRs. The sample set comprised mostly white British donors with more females, and clonal diversity was possibly underestimated. Spike-wide coverage was observed for vaccine-associated CD4 TCRs, with dominant responses at 160-218 and 743-854.

This clonotype originated in an adult in good health. The sequencing here drew on peripheral blood, taken on day 0 of AZD1222 vaccination.

In nucleotides, the CDR3 is TGTGCCAGCAGCGCTTCATTTGGGAACGAGCAGTACTTC. It encodes CASSASFGNEQYF. The V and J genes are TRBV9 and TRBJ2-7; D unclear. There are 13 residues in the CDR3. Germline CDR1 SGDLS, CDR2 YYNGEE. Trimming took off 3 bases at V and 5 bases at J, with 12 bases between the two ends.